There are a few counts of the clone carrying this TCR beta chain. Its antigen is undetermined. This sample was taken from a study of T cells after yellow fever vaccination. As for the study in general: Researchers used SMART-Seq v4 Ultra Low Input to prepare fractions that had low cell numbers.

Study findings and constraints: Booster sampling recovered most clones from primary vaccination (roughly 96% CD4, around 88% CD8). Abundant clonotypes (contaminants from the bulk population) could be present in FACS-sorted repertoires.

Trimming shortened V by 4 bases and J by 5 bases, and 10 bases separated the two germline ends. The germline V gene encodes CDR1 SGHKS and CDR2 YYEKEE (reference sequence). The CDR3 extends over 13 amino acids. A single record per CDR3 protein comes from TCRdb applying MiXCR to the 5' RACE reads. The table lists 100,000 to 150,000 distinct CDR3 sequences, almost 9% of them singletons. The sequence derives from a man aged 18 to 29 who received the YFV17D yellow fever vaccine. Here the sequenced sample was CD8+ T cells sorted from PBMCs, taken on the day of the yellow fever booster vaccination. The gene calls are TRBV5-5 and TRBJ2-4; D gene ambiguous. The CDR3 DNA reads as TGTGCCAGCAGCACACCTCCGGAAAACATTCAGTACTTC. It is translated as CASSTPPENIQYF.